This TCR beta chain appears in the sequencing data of a study of T cells in Graves' hyperthyroidism and ophthalmopathy. Study results and caveats: Most clonotypes expanded in thyroid above 0.001 were likewise present in blood.

This clonotype was recorded many times. Its antigen is currently unknown. Disease duration under 2 months; hyperthyroidism patients were aged 18 to 65. Diagnosing involved the use of clinical symptoms, serum thyroxine and TRAb, thyroid ultrasound and orbital computed tomography. From around 11 ml of fresh peripheral blood, PBMCs were isolated. TCR beta CDR3 region amplification was performed from RNA transcripts. When the TCR CDR3 underwent first-round RT-PCR, the HTBI primer set was used. A single record per CDR3 protein comes from TCRdb applying MiXCR to the multiplex PCR reads. Of more than 500,000 distinct CDR3 sequences in the sample, 15% to 20% were seen once. This receptor was obtained from a woman younger than 45 with Graves' hyperthyroidism. Material: blood.

CDR3: CASSSTGRGKWELFF. CDR3 coding DNA: TGTGCCAGCAGTTCGACCGGGCGAGGAAAGTGGGAGCTGTTTTTT. The chain carries TRBV12-3 or TRBV12-4 and TRBJ2-2; the D is unclear. V gave up 4 bases and J gave up 9 bases, with 18 bases separating them. This CDR3 spans 15 amino acids.